Listed below are T cell receptor beta chains from one sample, sequenced in a study of cytomegalovirus exposure and HLA in healthy donors. The method was immunoSEQ multiplex PCR; TCRdb's version includes in-frame clones alone and lacks a portion of them. The profile shows fewer than 140,000 clones, over 70% of them singletons. Specimen: PBMCs. The receptors were gathered from a boy aged 10-17 years in good health and CMV-seronegative. The CDR3 runs from the conserved cysteine through the conserved F or W. Fields, in order: J gene, clone size, D gene, V gene, CDR3 DNA, CDR3 protein. D genes are given only for firm matches. Expanded clones get a size class; other rows say once, few or many, or leave the size out.

j_call: TRBJ1-2; clone_size: -; d_call: -; v_call: TRBV28; cdr3_nt: TGTGCCAGCACCCGAGGGTTGGGGGGCTATGGCTACACCTTC; cdr3_aa: CASTRGLGGYGYTF
j_call: TRBJ1-3; clone_size: -; d_call: TRBD1; v_call: TRBV30; cdr3_nt: TGTGCCTGGAGTCCACTCGGGACAGGGGGCTCTGGAAACACCATATATTTT; cdr3_aa: CAWSPLGTGGSGNTIYF
j_call: TRBJ2-3; clone_size: few; d_call: TRBD1; v_call: TRBV29-1; cdr3_nt: TGCAGCGTTGTGGGGACAGCCCTAAGCACAGATACGCAGTATTTT; cdr3_aa: CSVVGTALSTDTQYF
j_call: TRBJ2-7; clone_size: once; d_call: -; v_call: TRBV19; cdr3_nt: TGTGCCAGTAGTTACGGGAGCTCCTACGAGCAGTACTTC; cdr3_aa: CASSYGSSYEQYF
j_call: TRBJ2-3; clone_size: -; d_call: -; v_call: TRBV5-1; cdr3_nt: TGCGCCAGCACGGTTGCAGGGAGCACAGATACGCAGTATTTT; cdr3_aa: CASTVAGSTDTQYF
j_call: TRBJ2-1; clone_size: -; d_call: -; v_call: TRBV4-1; cdr3_nt: TGCGCCAGCAGCCAAGACCGGGTCAATGAGCAGTTCTTC; cdr3_aa: CASSQDRVNEQFF
j_call: TRBJ2-7; clone_size: -; d_call: TRBD1; v_call: TRBV28; cdr3_nt: TGTGCCAGCAGTTCCTCGGGACAGCTCTACGAGCAGTACTTC; cdr3_aa: CASSSSGQLYEQYF
j_call: TRBJ1-1; clone_size: -; d_call: -; v_call: TRBV7-3; cdr3_nt: TGTGCCAGCAGCCCCAATGGTGGAGATTTGACTGAAGCTTTCTTT; cdr3_aa: CASSPNGGDLTEAFF
j_call: TRBJ2-1; clone_size: -; d_call: TRBD1; v_call: TRBV15; cdr3_nt: TGTGCCACCGTCCGGGACAGAACGGACAATGAGCAGTTCTTC; cdr3_aa: CATVRDRTDNEQFF
j_call: TRBJ1-2; clone_size: -; d_call: TRBD1; v_call: TRBV5-6; cdr3_nt: TGTGCCAGCAGCTTTCAAGGGGGCCTTAACTATGGCTACACCTTC; cdr3_aa: CASSFQGGLNYGYTF
j_call: TRBJ1-1; clone_size: -; d_call: -; v_call: TRBV19; cdr3_nt: TGTGCCAGTAGTACACAGGGTAACACTGAAGCTTTCTTT; cdr3_aa: CASSTQGNTEAFF
j_call: TRBJ1-2; clone_size: -; d_call: TRBD1; v_call: TRBV5-1; cdr3_nt: TGCGCCAGCAGCCTCTGGACAGGGAGAGATGGCTACACCTTC; cdr3_aa: CASSLWTGRDGYTF
j_call: TRBJ2-2; clone_size: -; d_call: TRBD1; v_call: TRBV6-6; cdr3_nt: TGTGCCAGCAGTTCAGGGGGTAACACCGGGGAGCTGTTTTTT; cdr3_aa: CASSSGGNTGELFF
j_call: TRBJ1-4; clone_size: -; d_call: TRBD1; v_call: TRBV5-1; cdr3_nt: TGCGCCAGCAGCAGGGGACAGGGAAATGAAAAACTGTTTTTT; cdr3_aa: CASSRGQGNEKLFF
j_call: TRBJ1-5; clone_size: -; d_call: -; v_call: TRBV4-1; cdr3_nt: TGCGCCAGCAGCCAAGAGGGGGGTAGGGGCCAGCCCCAGCATTTT; cdr3_aa: CASSQEGGRGQPQHF
j_call: TRBJ2-7; clone_size: few; d_call: -; v_call: TRBV2; cdr3_nt: TGTGCCAGCACTTCCTACGAGCAGTACTTC; cdr3_aa: CASTSYEQYF
j_call: TRBJ2-7; clone_size: -; d_call: TRBD2; v_call: TRBV5-4; cdr3_nt: TGTGCCAGCAGCTTGAATTTGGGGGGGTCGAGCTACGAGCAGTACTTC; cdr3_aa: CASSLNLGGSSYEQYF
j_call: TRBJ1-2; clone_size: once; d_call: TRBD1; v_call: TRBV2; cdr3_nt: TGTGCCAGCAGCTCCGGGACAGGGGCCGGCTACACCTTC; cdr3_aa: CASSSGTGAGYTF
j_call: TRBJ2-7; clone_size: -; d_call: -; v_call: TRBV4-1; cdr3_nt: TGCGCCAGCAGCCAAGGGGCTAGCGCGTACGAGCAGTACTTC; cdr3_aa: CASSQGASAYEQYF
j_call: TRBJ1-4; clone_size: -; d_call: -; v_call: TRBV2; cdr3_nt: TGTGCCAGCAGTGCGTTGATACCGGGACTAGGGGAAAAACTGTTTTTT; cdr3_aa: CASSALIPGLGEKLFF
j_call: TRBJ1-1; clone_size: -; d_call: -; v_call: TRBV7-8; cdr3_nt: TGTGCCAGCAGCTCCCGTCTTTGGGGGGACACTGAAGCTTTCTTT; cdr3_aa: CASSSRLWGDTEAFF
j_call: TRBJ1-1; clone_size: few; d_call: -; v_call: TRBV9; cdr3_nt: TGTGCCAGCAGCCCCCCCCTCGGACAAAGTGAAGCTTTCTTT; cdr3_aa: CASSPPLGQSEAFF
j_call: TRBJ2-1; clone_size: -; d_call: TRBD2; v_call: TRBV28; cdr3_nt: TGTGCCAGCAGTTTATTGGGACTAGCGGGCTACAATGAGCAGTTCTTC; cdr3_aa: CASSLLGLAGYNEQFF
j_call: TRBJ1-2; clone_size: -; d_call: -; v_call: TRBV28; cdr3_nt: TGTGCCAGCAGTTTTTCCCTGGGACACATCTATGGCTACACCTTC; cdr3_aa: CASSFSLGHIYGYTF
j_call: TRBJ1-1; clone_size: -; d_call: TRBD1; v_call: TRBV13; cdr3_nt: TGTGCCAGCAGTACAGGGGTAAACACTGAAGCTTTCTTT; cdr3_aa: CASSTGVNTEAFF
j_call: TRBJ1-2; clone_size: -; d_call: TRBD1; v_call: TRBV4-1; cdr3_nt: TGCGCCAGCAGCCAAGGGAAGGGGGCCAGAGTCTTC; cdr3_aa: CASSQGKGARVF
j_call: TRBJ1-5; clone_size: -; d_call: -; v_call: TRBV29-1; cdr3_nt: TGCAGCGTGAGGCCCGACGGCAATCAGCCCCAGCATTTT; cdr3_aa: CSVRPDGNQPQHF
j_call: TRBJ1-5; clone_size: -; d_call: -; v_call: TRBV6-1; cdr3_nt: TGTGCCAGCGCCGTTACAGTTACTGATCAGCCCCAGCATTTT; cdr3_aa: CASAVTVTDQPQHF
j_call: TRBJ2-3; clone_size: -; d_call: -; v_call: TRBV6-4; cdr3_nt: TGTGCCAGCAGAGAAGGGGGATTGAGCACAGATACGCAGTATTTT; cdr3_aa: CASREGGLSTDTQYF
j_call: TRBJ2-6; clone_size: few; d_call: TRBD2; v_call: TRBV28; cdr3_nt: TGTGCCAGCGGGAGGGGCTCTGGGGCCAACGTCCTGACTTTC; cdr3_aa: CASGRGSGANVLTF
j_call: TRBJ1-1; clone_size: -; d_call: TRBD1; v_call: TRBV5-4; cdr3_nt: TGTGCCAGCAGCACCCGGACAGGGTATATTCCTGAAGCTTTCTTT; cdr3_aa: CASSTRTGYIPEAFF